The clone carrying this T cell receptor (beta chain) was counted a single time. Sequencing used immunoSEQ multiplex PCR; TCRdb keeps in-frame clones, though not all of them. Seen here are about 28,000 clones, 79% observed once, and the top ten hold under 25%. This sample stems from a study of control samples from healthy donors and cancer patients. Germline CDR1 and CDR2: SGHDN and FVKESK. V lost 4 bases, J lost 8 bases, and 3 bases stayed unmatched. The CDR3 is made up of 14 amino acids. The sample consisted of PBMCs. The V call is TRBV14, the J call TRBJ2-1; 12 bases fit TRBD2. The sequence was collected from a man between 60 and 75 years old with head and neck cancer. Here the CDR3 DNA reads TGTGCCAGCAGCCCGAGACTAGCGGGAGATGAGCAGTTCTTC. This translates into CASSPRLAGDEQFF.